This TCR beta chain was recorded in a study of cytomegalovirus exposure and HLA in healthy donors. With 60 Vbeta and 13 Jbeta primers, the PCR was carried out. Profiled with immunoSEQ multiplex PCR; TCRdb holds only in-frame clones, not every one. The sample consists of some 120,000 clones, approximately 85% of them appearing once. By share of the sample, this clone is medium-sized. This clonotype was sampled from a woman aged 25 to 45 in good health and CMV-seropositive. Sequencing was done on a sample of PBMCs.

In DNA, the CDR3 is TGCAGCGTTGGATCGGGTTCTAGCACAGATACGCAGTATTTT. It encodes CSVGSGSSTDTQYF. This rearrangement joins TRBV29-1 to TRBJ2-3, with D hard to call. CDR3 length equals 14 residues. Between the trimmed V and J ends, which lost 4 bases and 0 bases, there was a span of 11 bases. Germline CDR1 SQVTM, CDR2 ANQGSEA.